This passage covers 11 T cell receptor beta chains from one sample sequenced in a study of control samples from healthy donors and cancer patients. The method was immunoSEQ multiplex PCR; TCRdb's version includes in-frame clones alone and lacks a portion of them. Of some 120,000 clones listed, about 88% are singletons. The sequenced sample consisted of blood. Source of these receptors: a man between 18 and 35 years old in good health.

The CDR3 DNA reads as TGTGCCAGCAGATTTACCCAGAACGGGGGGGGCTACACCTTC. It is translated as CASRFTQNGGGYTF. This chain uses TRBV27 with TRBJ1-2; D may be TRBD1 (5 bases). CDR3 length: 14 residues. Germline loops: CDR1 MNHEY, CDR2 SMNVEV (reference sequence). Deletions cut 6 bases from V and 8 bases from J, with 19 bases between.

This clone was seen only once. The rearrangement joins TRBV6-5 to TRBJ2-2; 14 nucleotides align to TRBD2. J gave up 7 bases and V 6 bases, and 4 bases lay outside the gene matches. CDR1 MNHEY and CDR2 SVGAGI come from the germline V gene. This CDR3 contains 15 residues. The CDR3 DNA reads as TGTGCCAGCAGGGGACTAGCGGGAGTTATCGGGGAGCTGTTTTTT. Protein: CASRGLAGVIGELFF.

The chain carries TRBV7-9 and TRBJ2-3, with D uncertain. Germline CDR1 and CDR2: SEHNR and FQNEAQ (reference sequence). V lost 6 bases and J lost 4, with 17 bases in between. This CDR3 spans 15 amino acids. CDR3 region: CASRIRVARADTQYF. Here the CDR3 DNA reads TGTGCCAGCAGAATACGGGTCGCAAGGGCAGATACGCAGTATTTT.

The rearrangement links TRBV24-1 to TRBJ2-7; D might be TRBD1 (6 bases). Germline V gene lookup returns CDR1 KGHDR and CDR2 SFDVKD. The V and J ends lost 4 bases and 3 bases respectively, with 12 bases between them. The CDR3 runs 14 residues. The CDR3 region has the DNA TGTGCCACCAGTGAGGGTACAGGGAACTACGAGCAGTACTTC. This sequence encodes CATSEGTGNYEQYF.

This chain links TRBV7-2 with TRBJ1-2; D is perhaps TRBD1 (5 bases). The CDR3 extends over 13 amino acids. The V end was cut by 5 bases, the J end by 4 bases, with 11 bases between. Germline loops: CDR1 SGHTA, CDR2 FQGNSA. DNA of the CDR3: TGTGCCAGCAGCGCCGGGACGCTCTATGGCTACACCTTC. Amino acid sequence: CASSAGTLYGYTF.

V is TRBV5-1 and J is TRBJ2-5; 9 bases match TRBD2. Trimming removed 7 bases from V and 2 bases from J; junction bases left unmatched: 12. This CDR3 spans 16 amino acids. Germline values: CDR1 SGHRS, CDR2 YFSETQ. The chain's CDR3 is CASGGQASGNQETQYF. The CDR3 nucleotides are TGCGCCAGCGGGGGCCAGGCTAGCGGGAATCAAGAGACCCAGTACTTC. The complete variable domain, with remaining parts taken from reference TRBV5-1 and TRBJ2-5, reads KAGVTQTPRYLIKTRGQQVTLSCSPISGHRSVSWYQQTPGQGLQFLFEYFSETQRNKGNFPGRFSGRQFSNSRSEMNVSTLELGDSALYLCASGGQASGNQETQYFGPGTRLLVL.

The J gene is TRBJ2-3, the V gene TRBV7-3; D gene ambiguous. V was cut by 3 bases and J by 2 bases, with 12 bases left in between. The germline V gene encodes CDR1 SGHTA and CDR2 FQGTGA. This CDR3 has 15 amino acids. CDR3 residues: CASSFRTEHTDTQYF. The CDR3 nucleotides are TGTGCCAGCAGCTTCCGGACGGAGCACACAGATACGCAGTATTTT.

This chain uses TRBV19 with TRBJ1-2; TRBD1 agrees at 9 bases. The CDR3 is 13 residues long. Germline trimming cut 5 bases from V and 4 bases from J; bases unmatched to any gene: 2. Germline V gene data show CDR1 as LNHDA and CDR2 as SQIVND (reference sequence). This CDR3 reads CASSPDRGYGYTF. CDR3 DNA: TGTGCCAGTAGTCCGGACAGGGGCTATGGCTACACCTTC. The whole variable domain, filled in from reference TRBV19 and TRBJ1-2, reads DGGITQSPKYLFRKEGQNVTLSCEQNLNHDAMYWYRQDPGQGLRLIYYSQIVNDFQKGDIAEGYSVSREKKESFPLTVTSAQKNPTAFYLCASSPDRGYGYTFGSGTRLTVV.

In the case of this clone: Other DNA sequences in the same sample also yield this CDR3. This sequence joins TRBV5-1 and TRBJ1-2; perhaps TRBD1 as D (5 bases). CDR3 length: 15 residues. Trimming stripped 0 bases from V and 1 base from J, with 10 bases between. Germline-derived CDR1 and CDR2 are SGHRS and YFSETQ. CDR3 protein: CASSLGGEGNYGYTF. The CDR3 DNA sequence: TGCGCCAGCAGCTTGGGAGGGGAAGGTAACTATGGCTACACCTTC.

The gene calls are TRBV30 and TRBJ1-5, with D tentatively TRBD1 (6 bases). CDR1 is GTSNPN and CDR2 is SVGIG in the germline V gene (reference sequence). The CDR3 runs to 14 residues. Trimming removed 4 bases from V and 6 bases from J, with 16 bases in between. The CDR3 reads CAWNLDSNSQPQHF. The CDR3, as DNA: TGTGCCTGGAACTTGGACAGTAACAGTCAGCCCCAGCATTTT.

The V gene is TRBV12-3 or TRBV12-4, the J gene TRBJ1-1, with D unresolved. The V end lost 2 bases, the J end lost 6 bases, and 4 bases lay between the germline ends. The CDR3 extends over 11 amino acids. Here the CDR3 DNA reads TGTGCCAGCAGTTTAAGGTCTGAAGCTTTCTTT. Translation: CASSLRSEAFF.